This T cell receptor beta chain was sequenced for a study of beta chain features in type 1 diabetes (dated 2018 in TCRdb). A note on the overall study: Mean age, gender distribution, total cell number and subset yield were not different between patients and healthy donors. Across all samples, about 110 million sorted cells were examined, and cell number per subset correlated strongly with RNA yield. Naive and central memory subsets were obtained from all 30 or so donors, but regulatory and stem cell-like memory subsets were isolated from only 8 patients and roughly 8 healthy donors. The study compared the TCRB repertoires of sorted circulating CD4+ T cell subsets in recently diagnosed type 1 diabetes patients with those in matched healthy donors.

Study-wide conclusions, independent of this receptor: Patients with type 1 diabetes made fewer insertions and deleted more nucleotides at VDJ recombination sites, implying thymic rearrangement abnormalities. Shorter templates might have been favored by PCR, but patient and control samples were amplified and corrected together, so both groups would have been affected equally by any skew. HLA sub-analyses involved small numbers of individuals, so any influence of HLA type on TCRB rearrangement remained unresolved. Because cDNA was sequenced instead of genomic DNA, activated cells with high expression could be over-represented, although the groups did not differ in activation or CD3 levels. Naive, central memory and regulatory TCRB repertoires appeared to be more similar among patients than among healthy donors. A moderate but significant shortening of TCRB CDR3 length was observed in type 1 diabetes patients in all four CD4+ subsets.

The High Capacity cDNA Reverse Transcription Kit was used to reverse transcribe all of the isolated RNA, meaning that expressed TCRB transcripts were what got sequenced. Deep immunoSEQ sequencing was performed on naive, central memory and regulatory T cell samples, with an average of around 3.5 million total reads per sample. Sorted cells were lysed in RLT buffer, and RNA was extracted using DNase-treated RNeasy Micro or Mini kits according to cell number. To prevent cross-contamination, each cell subset was processed individually, whereas patient and healthy donor samples were processed jointly. Using the immunoSEQ multiplex PCR, TCRB sequences were amplified from cDNA into 87-bp fragments spanning the CDR3 region. Sequencing of the amplicons was performed on the Illumina HiSeq platform. The authors processed their data as follows. PCR bias was corrected computationally using synthetic template baselines, and reads within Hamming distance 2 were collapsed, with unmergeable singletons discarded. Reads were aligned against IMGT so that V, D and J genes, CDR3 length and insertions or deletions at six rearrangement sites could be assigned. Clonotype counts were normalized to sorted cell number within each subset before computing true diversity and Gini coefficients with the tcR R package. The overlap coefficient, calculated on TCRB nucleotide sequences, was used to measure repertoire sharing. TCRdb stores this immuneACCESS table with in-frame sequences only. Part of the clones is absent; in the studies checked, under half of the shortfall reflects unresolved V genes, and no reason is known for the rest. V and J calls plus clone size are reproduced from that table; the DNA served to infer D and trimming. This sample holds around 140,000 clones; roughly 10% were observed only once. The top ten clonotypes cover 0.65% to 0.75% of the sample.

Each donor gave one peripheral blood draw, averaging approximately 0.11 L, which was collected into heparinised tubes. Using a panel that included CD45RO, CCR7, CD25, CD127, CD95 and CD27, naive, central memory, regulatory and stem cell-like memory CD4+ T cells were sorted on a BD FACSAria II. Purity was above 95% for every sorted population. PBMCs were isolated immediately by Lymphoprep density gradient centrifugation and stained directly without culture. Samples were stained and sorted in pairs, with one healthy donor and one patient per experiment, so that batch effects were minimized. The sample holds many counts of this clone. The antigen it binds to is not known. No per-base quality is available; no much larger clone lies one base away. Inclusive of the bounding cysteine and phenylalanine, the CDR3 is 12 residues long. The read is trimmed to its CDR3 DNA, 36 bases read in frame from base 1. The germline ends are 12 bases apart after V is trimmed by 3 bases and J by 10 bases. Reading the germline V gene gives CDR1 SGHAT and CDR2 FQNNGV.

The V and J genes are TRBV11-2 and TRBJ1-1, and TRBD1 may be the D gene, going by 5 matching bases. The origin of this receptor is a young man with type 1 diabetes. The sample consisted of central memory CD4+ T cells from blood. The CDR3 region: CASSFPQGGAFF. The DNA reads as follows: TGTGCCAGCAGCTTCCCCCAGGGAGGAGCTTTCTTT.